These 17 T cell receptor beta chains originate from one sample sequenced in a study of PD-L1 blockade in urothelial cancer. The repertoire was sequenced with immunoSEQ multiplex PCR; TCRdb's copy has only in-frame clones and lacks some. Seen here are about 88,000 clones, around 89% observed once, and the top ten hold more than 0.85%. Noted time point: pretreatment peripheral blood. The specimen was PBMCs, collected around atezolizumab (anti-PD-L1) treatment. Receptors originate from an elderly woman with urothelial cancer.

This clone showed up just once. The chain's CDR3 is CASSLAPFDRPSYGYTF. The CDR3 DNA is TGTGCCAGCAGTTTAGCTCCCTTCGACAGACCTTCCTATGGCTACACCTTC. This chain connects TRBV27 to TRBJ1-2; TRBD1 might be the D (5 bases). Per the germline V gene, CDR1 is MNHEY and CDR2 is SMNVEV (reference sequence). This CDR3 region has 17 residues. V was pared by 2 bases and J by 4 bases, with 20 bases between.

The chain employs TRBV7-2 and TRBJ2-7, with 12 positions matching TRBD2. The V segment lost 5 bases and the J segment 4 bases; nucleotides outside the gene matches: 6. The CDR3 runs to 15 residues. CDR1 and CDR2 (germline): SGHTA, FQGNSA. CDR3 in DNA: TGTGCCAGCAGCCGGGAGGGGACTAGCGGGTACGAGCAGTACTTC. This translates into CASSREGTSGYEQYF.

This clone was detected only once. The CDR3 reads CASSPGTGGEVGETQYF. CDR3 sequence (DNA): TGCGCCAGCAGCCCCGGGACAGGGGGCGAAGTTGGAGAGACCCAGTACTTC. The chain couples TRBV5-1 to TRBJ2-5, with 12 bases aligning to TRBD1. CDR3 length equals 17 residues. The V and J ends lost 4 bases and 4 bases, in that order; junction bases with no gene match: 11. Germline values: CDR1 SGHRS, CDR2 YFSETQ.

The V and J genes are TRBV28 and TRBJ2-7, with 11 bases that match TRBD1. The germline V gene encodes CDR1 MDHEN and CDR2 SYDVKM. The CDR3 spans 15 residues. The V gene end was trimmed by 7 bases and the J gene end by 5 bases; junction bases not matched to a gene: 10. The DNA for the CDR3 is TGTGCCAGCAATAAGGCGGGACAGGGGGACCACGAGCAGTACTTC. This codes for CASNKAGQGDHEQYF.

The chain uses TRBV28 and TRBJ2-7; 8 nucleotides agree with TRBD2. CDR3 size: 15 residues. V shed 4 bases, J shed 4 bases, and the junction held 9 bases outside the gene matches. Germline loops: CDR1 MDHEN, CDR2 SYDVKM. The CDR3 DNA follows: TGTGCCAGCAGTTCCTTAAGCGGGAGTCCGTACGAGCAGTACTTC. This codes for CASSSLSGSPYEQYF.

CDR3 DNA sequence: TGTGCCAGCAGTTACCTAGCGGGAGTTCGCCATGAGCAGTTCTTC. Translating gives CASSYLAGVRHEQFF. The rearrangement links TRBV28 to TRBJ2-1; 10 bases map to TRBD2. The V gene's germline CDR1 is MDHEN and CDR2 SYDVKM. The CDR3 runs 15 residues. V gave up 4 bases and J gave up 8 bases; unmatched junction bases: 8. The complete variable domain, with remaining parts taken from reference TRBV28 and TRBJ2-1, reads DVKVTQSSRYLVKRTGEKVFLECVQDMDHENMFWYRQDPGLGLRLIYFSYDVKMKEKGDIPEGYSVSREKKERFSLILESASTNQTSMYLCASSYLAGVRHEQFFGPGTRLTVL.

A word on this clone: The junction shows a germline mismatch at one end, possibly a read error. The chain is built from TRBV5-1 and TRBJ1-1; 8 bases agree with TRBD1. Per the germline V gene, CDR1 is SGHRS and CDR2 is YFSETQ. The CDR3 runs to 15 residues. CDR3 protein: CASTETGVMNTKAFF. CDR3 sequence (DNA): TGCGCCAGCACAGAGACAGGGGTTATGAACACTAAAGCTTTCTTT.

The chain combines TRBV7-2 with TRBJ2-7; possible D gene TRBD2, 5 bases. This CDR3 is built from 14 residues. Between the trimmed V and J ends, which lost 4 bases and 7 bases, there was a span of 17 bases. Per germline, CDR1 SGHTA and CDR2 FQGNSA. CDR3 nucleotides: TGTGCCAGCAGCTCAACAGTCCCGACGGGGGAGCAGTACTTC. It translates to CASSSTVPTGEQYF.

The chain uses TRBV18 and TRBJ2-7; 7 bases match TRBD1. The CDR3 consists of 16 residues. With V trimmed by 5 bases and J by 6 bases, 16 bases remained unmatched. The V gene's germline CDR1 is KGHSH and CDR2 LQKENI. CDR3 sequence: CASSNQGPGQTSEQYF. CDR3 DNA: TGTGCCAGCTCAAATCAAGGTCCGGGACAGACGTCCGAGCAGTACTTC.

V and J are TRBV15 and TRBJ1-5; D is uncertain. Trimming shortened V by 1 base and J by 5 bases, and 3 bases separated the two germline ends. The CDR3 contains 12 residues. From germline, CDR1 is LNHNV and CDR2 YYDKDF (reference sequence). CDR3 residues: CATSRVDQPQHF. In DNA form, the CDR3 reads TGTGCCACCAGCAGAGTAGATCAGCCCCAGCATTTT.

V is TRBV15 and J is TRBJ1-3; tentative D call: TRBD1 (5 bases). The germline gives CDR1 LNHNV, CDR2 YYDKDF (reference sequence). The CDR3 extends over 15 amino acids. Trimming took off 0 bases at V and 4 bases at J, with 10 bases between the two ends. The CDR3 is CATSRDQGRGNTIYF. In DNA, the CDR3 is TGTGCCACCAGCAGAGACCAGGGCCGGGGAAACACCATATATTTT.

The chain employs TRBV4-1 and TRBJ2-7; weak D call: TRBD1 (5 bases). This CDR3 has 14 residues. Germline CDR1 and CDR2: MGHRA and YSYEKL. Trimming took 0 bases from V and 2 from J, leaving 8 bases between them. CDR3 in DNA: TGCGCCAGCAGCCAAGAGCAGGGCCCCTACGAGCAGTACTTC. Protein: CASSQEQGPYEQYF.

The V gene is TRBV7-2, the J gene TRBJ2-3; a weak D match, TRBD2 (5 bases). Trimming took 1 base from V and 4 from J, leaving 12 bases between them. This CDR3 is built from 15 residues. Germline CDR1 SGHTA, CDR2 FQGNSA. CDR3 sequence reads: CASSLGSGVSDTQYF. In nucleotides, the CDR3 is TGTGCCAGCAGCTTAGGTTCCGGGGTTTCAGATACGCAGTATTTT.

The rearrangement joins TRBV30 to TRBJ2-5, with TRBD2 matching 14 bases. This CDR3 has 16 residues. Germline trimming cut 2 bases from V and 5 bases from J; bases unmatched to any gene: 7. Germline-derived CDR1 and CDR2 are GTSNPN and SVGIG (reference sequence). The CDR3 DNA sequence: TGTGCCTGGAGTTCGGGACTAGCGGGAGTGGGGGAGACCCAGTACTTC. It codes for CAWSSGLAGVGETQYF.

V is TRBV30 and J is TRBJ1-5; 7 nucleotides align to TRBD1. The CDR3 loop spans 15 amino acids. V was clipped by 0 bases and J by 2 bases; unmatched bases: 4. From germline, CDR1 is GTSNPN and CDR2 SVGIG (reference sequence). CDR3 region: CAWSVRQGGNQPQHF. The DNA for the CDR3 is TGTGCCTGGAGTGTACGACAGGGTGGCAATCAGCCCCAGCATTTT.

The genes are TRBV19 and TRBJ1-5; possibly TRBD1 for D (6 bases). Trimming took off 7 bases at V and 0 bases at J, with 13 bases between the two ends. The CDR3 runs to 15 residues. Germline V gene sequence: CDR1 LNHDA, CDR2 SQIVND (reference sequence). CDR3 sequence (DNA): TGTGCCAGTACCCGTGACAGGTATAGCAATCAGCCCCAGCATTTT. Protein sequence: CASTRDRYSNQPQHF.

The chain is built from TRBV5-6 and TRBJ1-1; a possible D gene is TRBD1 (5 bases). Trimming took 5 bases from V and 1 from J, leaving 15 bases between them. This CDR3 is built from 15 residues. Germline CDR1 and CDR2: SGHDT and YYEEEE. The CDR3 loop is CASRSGGLPNTEAFF. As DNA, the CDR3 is TGTGCCAGCAGATCGGGGGGGTTACCGAACACTGAAGCTTTCTTT. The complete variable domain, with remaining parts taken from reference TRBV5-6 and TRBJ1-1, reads DAGVTQSPTHLIKTRGQQVTLRCSPKSGHDTVSWYQQALGQGPQFIFQYYEEEERQRGNFPDRFSGHQFPNYSSELNVNALLLGDSALYLCASRSGGLPNTEAFFGQGTRLTVV.